This TCR beta chain was sequenced in a study of T cells after yellow fever vaccination. Study-level information: Fractions of low cell number were prepared using SMART-Seq v4 Ultra Low Input.

Germline-derived CDR1 and CDR2 are SGHKS and YYEKEE (reference sequence). The CDR3 is 16 amino acids. V lost 7 bases and J lost 6; bases outside the gene matches: 16. This clonotype was recorded a few times. Its antigen is undetermined. General study findings and limits: Highly abundant clonotypes carried over from the bulk population could end up in FACS-sorted repertoires as contaminants. Post-booster reappearance was seen for most primary-vaccination clones (just under 97% CD4, about 90% CD8).

A process of 5'RACE template switching, which added a universal primer site and UMIs, was used to make TCR cDNA. TCRdb independently ran MiXCR on the 5' RACE reads; one entry per CDR3 protein. The table shows 350,000 to 550,000 distinct CDR3 sequences, with under 20% occurring only once. Sequencing was performed on PBMCs, taken before the yellow fever booster vaccination. The chain has TRBV5-5 and TRBJ2-3, with 8 bases matching TRBD2. The TCR was taken from a man aged 18 to 30 who received the YFV17D yellow fever vaccine. The CDR3 DNA reads as TGTGCCAGCCGTGCCCCAAGCGGGGGCGCCGGGGATACGCAGTATTTT. Translating it yields CASRAPSGGAGDTQYF.